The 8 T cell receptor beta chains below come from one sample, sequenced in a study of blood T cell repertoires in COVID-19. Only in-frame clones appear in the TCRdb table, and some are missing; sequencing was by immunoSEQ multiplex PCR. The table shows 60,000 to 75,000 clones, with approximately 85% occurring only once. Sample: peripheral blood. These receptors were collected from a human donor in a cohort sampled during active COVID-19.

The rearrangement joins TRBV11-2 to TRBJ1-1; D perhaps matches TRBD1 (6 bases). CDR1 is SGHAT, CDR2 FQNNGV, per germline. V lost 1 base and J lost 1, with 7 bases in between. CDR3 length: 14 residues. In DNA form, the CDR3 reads TGTGCCAGCAGCTTAGTAGGGGGGAACACTGAAGCTTTCTTT. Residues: CASSLVGGNTEAFF.

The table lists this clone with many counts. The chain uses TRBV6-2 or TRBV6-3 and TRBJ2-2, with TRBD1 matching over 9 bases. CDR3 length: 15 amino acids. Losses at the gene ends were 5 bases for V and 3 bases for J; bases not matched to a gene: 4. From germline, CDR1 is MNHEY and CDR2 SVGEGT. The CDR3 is CASSLGQGHTGELFF. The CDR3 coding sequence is TGTGCCAGCAGTCTTGGACAGGGGCACACCGGGGAGCTGTTTTTT.

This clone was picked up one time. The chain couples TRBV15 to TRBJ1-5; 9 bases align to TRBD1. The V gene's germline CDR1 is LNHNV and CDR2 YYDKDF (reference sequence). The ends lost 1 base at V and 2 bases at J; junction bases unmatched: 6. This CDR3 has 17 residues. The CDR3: CATSRGTGVRGNQPQHF. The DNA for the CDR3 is TGTGCCACCAGCAGAGGGACAGGGGTCAGGGGCAATCAGCCCCAGCATTTT.

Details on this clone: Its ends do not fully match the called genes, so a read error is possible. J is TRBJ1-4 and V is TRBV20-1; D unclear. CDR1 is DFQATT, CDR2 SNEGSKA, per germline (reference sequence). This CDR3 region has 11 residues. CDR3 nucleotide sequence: TGCAGTGCTAGAGTTGGGCCGGGGATGTGGTTT. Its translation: CSARVGPGMWF.

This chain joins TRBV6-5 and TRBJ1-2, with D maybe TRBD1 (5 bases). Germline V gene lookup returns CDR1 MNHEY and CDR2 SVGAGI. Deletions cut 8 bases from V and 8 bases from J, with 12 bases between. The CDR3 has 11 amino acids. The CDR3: CASLAGDGYTF. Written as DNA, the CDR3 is TGTGCCAGCTTAGCGGGGGACGGCTACACCTTC.

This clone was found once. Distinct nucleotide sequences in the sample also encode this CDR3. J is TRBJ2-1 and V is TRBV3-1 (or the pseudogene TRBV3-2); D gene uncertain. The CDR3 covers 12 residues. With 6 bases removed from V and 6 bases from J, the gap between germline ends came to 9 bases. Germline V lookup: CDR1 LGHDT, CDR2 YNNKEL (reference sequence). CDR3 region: CASSRGPNEQFF. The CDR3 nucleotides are TGTGCCAGCAGTCGCGGCCCCAATGAGCAGTTCTTC.

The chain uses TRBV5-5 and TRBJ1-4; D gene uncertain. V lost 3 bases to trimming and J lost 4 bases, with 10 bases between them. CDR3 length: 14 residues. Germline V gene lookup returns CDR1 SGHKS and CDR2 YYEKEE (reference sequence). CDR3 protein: CASSSRSVNEKLFF. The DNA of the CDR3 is TGTGCCAGCAGCTCCCGGTCCGTTAATGAAAAACTGTTTTTT. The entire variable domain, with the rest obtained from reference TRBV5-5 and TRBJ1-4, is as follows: DAGVTQSPTHLIKTRGQQVTLRCSPISGHKSVSWYQQVLGQGPQFIFQYYEKEERGRGNFPDRFSARQFPNYSSELNVNALLLGDSALYLCASSSRSVNEKLFFGSGTQLSVL.

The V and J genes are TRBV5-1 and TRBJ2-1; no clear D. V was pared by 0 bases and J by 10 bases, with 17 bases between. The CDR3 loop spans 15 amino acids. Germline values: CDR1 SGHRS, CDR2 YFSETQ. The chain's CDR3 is CASSLAVSRKIEQFF. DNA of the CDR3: TGCGCCAGCAGCTTGGCAGTTAGCAGAAAAATCGAGCAGTTCTTC.